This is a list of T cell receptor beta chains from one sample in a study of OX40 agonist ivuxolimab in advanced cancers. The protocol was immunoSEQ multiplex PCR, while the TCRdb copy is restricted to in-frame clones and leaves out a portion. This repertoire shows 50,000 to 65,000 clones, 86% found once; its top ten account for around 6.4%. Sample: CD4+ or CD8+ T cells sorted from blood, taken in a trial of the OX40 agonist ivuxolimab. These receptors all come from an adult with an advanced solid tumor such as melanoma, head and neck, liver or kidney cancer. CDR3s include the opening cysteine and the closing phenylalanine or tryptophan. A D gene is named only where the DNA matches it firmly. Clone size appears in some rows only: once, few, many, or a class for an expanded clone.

CDR3 protein: CASSPLDSNTEAFF; CDR3 DNA: TGTGCCAGCAGCCCCTTGGACAGTAACACTGAAGCTTTCTTT; V gene: TRBV28; D gene: NA; J gene: TRBJ1-1; clone size: NA
CDR3 protein: CASSVGGRETQYF; CDR3 DNA: TGTGCCAGCAGCGTCGGGGGGAGGGAGACCCAGTACTTC; V gene: TRBV9; D gene: TRBD2; J gene: TRBJ2-5; clone size: NA
CDR3 protein: CASSLDQETQYF; CDR3 DNA: TGTGCCAGCAGCTTGGACCAAGAGACCCAGTACTTC; V gene: TRBV7-7; D gene: NA; J gene: TRBJ2-5; clone size: NA
CDR3 protein: CASSGAWDRGYEQYF; CDR3 DNA: TGTGCCAGCAGCGGCGCGTGGGACAGGGGATACGAGCAGTACTTC; V gene: TRBV7-9; D gene: TRBD1; J gene: TRBJ2-7; clone size: NA
CDR3 protein: CAINSGFNEQFF; CDR3 DNA: TGTGCCATCAACAGCGGATTCAATGAGCAGTTCTTC; V gene: TRBV10-3; D gene: NA; J gene: TRBJ2-1; clone size: NA
CDR3 protein: CASSSPPMDEQFF; CDR3 DNA: TGTGCCAGCAGCAGCCCGCCTATGGATGAGCAGTTCTTC; V gene: TRBV6-1; D gene: NA; J gene: TRBJ2-1; clone size: NA
CDR3 protein: CASSLPGTGGNEQFF; CDR3 DNA: TGCGCCAGCAGCTTGCCCGGGACAGGGGGCAATGAGCAGTTCTTC; V gene: TRBV5-1; D gene: TRBD1; J gene: TRBJ2-1; clone size: once
CDR3 protein: CASSFPRTGISNTGELFF; CDR3 DNA: TGTGCCAGCAGTTTTCCCCGGACAGGGATATCAAACACCGGGGAGCTGTTTTTT; V gene: TRBV28; D gene: TRBD1; J gene: TRBJ2-2; clone size: NA
CDR3 protein: CASSLVGGLGNEQYF; CDR3 DNA: TGCGCCAGCAGCTTGGTTGGGGGGCTTGGAAACGAGCAGTACTTC; V gene: TRBV5-1; D gene: NA; J gene: TRBJ2-7; clone size: NA
CDR3 protein: CAWSVAGGTGELFF; CDR3 DNA: TGTGCCTGGAGTGTAGCAGGGGGTACCGGGGAGCTGTTTTTT; V gene: TRBV30; D gene: TRBD1; J gene: TRBJ2-2; clone size: NA
CDR3 protein: CASRRGQGDTSHEQYF; CDR3 DNA: TGTGCCAGCAGACGTGGACAGGGGGATACCTCCCACGAGCAGTACTTC; V gene: TRBV27; D gene: TRBD1; J gene: TRBJ2-7; clone size: once
CDR3 protein: CASSLTARPFTYEQYF; CDR3 DNA: TGTGCCAGCAGCTTAACCGCGCGGCCATTCACCTACGAGCAGTACTTC; V gene: TRBV7-6; D gene: NA; J gene: TRBJ2-7; clone size: NA
CDR3 protein: CASSVGDFQETQYF; CDR3 DNA: TGTGCCAGCAGCGTAGGGGACTTCCAAGAGACCCAGTACTTC; V gene: TRBV9; D gene: NA; J gene: TRBJ2-5; clone size: NA
CDR3 protein: CASSEGSYQPQHF; CDR3 DNA: TGCGCCAGCAGTGAGGGCAGCTATCAGCCCCAGCATTTT; V gene: TRBV10-2; D gene: NA; J gene: TRBJ1-5; clone size: NA
CDR3 protein: CASSPSMGTGVVHVGELFF; CDR3 DNA: TGTGCCAGCAGCCCAAGCATGGGGACAGGGGTAGTTCATGTCGGGGAGCTGTTTTTT; V gene: TRBV7-6; D gene: TRBD1; J gene: TRBJ2-2; clone size: NA
CDR3 protein: CASSLGGQATEAFF; CDR3 DNA: TGTGCCAGCAGCTTAGGGGGACAAGCGACTGAAGCTTTCTTT; V gene: TRBV7-9; D gene: NA; J gene: TRBJ1-1; clone size: NA
CDR3 protein: CASSETGTVSSGNTIYF; CDR3 DNA: TGTGCCAGCAGTGAGACCGGGACGGTCAGCTCTGGAAACACCATATATTTT; V gene: TRBV6-1; D gene: NA; J gene: TRBJ1-3; clone size: few
CDR3 protein: CASSYSTGGRETQYF; CDR3 DNA: TGTGCCAGCAGTTACTCGACGGGGGGTAGGGAGACCCAGTACTTC; V gene: TRBV6-6; D gene: TRBD2; J gene: TRBJ2-5; clone size: NA
CDR3 protein: CSVEEMSGGAGEQYF; CDR3 DNA: TGCAGCGTTGAAGAAATGAGCGGGGGGGCGGGCGAGCAGTACTTC; V gene: TRBV29-1; D gene: TRBD2; J gene: TRBJ2-7; clone size: NA
CDR3 protein: CASSSPGQRNYGYTF; CDR3 DNA: TGTGCCAGCAGTTCTCCCGGACAGAGAAACTATGGCTACACCTTC; V gene: TRBV2; D gene: NA; J gene: TRBJ1-2; clone size: NA
CDR3 protein: CASSEDSEQYF; CDR3 DNA: TGTGCCAGCAGTGAAGACAGCGAGCAGTACTTC; V gene: TRBV7-2; D gene: NA; J gene: TRBJ2-7; clone size: NA
CDR3 protein: CAAREGLNTGELFF; CDR3 DNA: TGTGCCGCCAGGGAGGGACTTAACACCGGGGAGCTGTTTTTT; V gene: TRBV6-6; D gene: TRBD2; J gene: TRBJ2-2; clone size: NA
CDR3 protein: CASSLAGNNSPLHF; CDR3 DNA: TGTGCCAGCAGCTTAGCCGGGAACAATTCACCCCTCCACTTT; V gene: TRBV7-8; D gene: NA; J gene: TRBJ1-6; clone size: NA
CDR3 protein: CASSFTGPNSPLHF; CDR3 DNA: TGTGCCAGCAGTTTTACAGGGCCTAATTCACCCCTCCACTTT; V gene: TRBV27; D gene: NA; J gene: TRBJ1-6; clone size: once
CDR3 protein: CASSLDRAPPTRISYEQYF; CDR3 DNA: TGTGCCAGCAGCTTAGACAGGGCGCCGCCGACCCGAATCTCCTACGAGCAGTACTTC; V gene: TRBV7-9; D gene: NA; J gene: TRBJ2-7; clone size: few
CDR3 protein: CASSLVGDYGYTF; CDR3 DNA: TGTGCCAGCAGCCTCGTAGGAGACTATGGCTACACCTTC; V gene: TRBV11-2; D gene: NA; J gene: TRBJ1-2; clone size: NA
CDR3 protein: CASIRTGKPNYGYTF; CDR3 DNA: TGTGCCAGCATACGGACAGGGAAGCCGAACTATGGCTACACCTTC; V gene: TRBV7-9; D gene: TRBD1; J gene: TRBJ1-2; clone size: few
CDR3 protein: CASSLDGGTEAFF; CDR3 DNA: TGCGCCAGCAGCTTGGACGGTGGGACTGAAGCTTTCTTT; V gene: TRBV5-1; D gene: NA; J gene: TRBJ1-1; clone size: once
CDR3 protein: CASSLGGSYEQYF; CDR3 DNA: TGTGCCAGCAGTTTGGGGGGCAGCTACGAGCAGTACTTC; V gene: TRBV28; D gene: NA; J gene: TRBJ2-7; clone size: NA
CDR3 protein: CASSPRTSGASSYNEQFF; CDR3 DNA: TGTGCCAGCAGCCCAAGGACTAGCGGGGCAAGCTCCTACAATGAGCAGTTCTTC; V gene: TRBV11-2; D gene: TRBD2; J gene: TRBJ2-1; clone size: NA
CDR3 protein: CASSLSSTSGGYNEQFF; CDR3 DNA: TGCGCCAGCAGCCTGAGTTCAACTAGCGGGGGTTACAATGAGCAGTTCTTC; V gene: TRBV5-1; D gene: TRBD2; J gene: TRBJ2-1; clone size: NA
CDR3 protein: CASSLAANTEAFF; CDR3 DNA: TGTGCCAGCAGCTTGGCAGCCAACACTGAAGCTTTCTTT; V gene: TRBV5-5; D gene: NA; J gene: TRBJ1-1; clone size: once
CDR3 protein: CASSLGGTSENIQYF; CDR3 DNA: TGCGCCAGCAGCTTGGGCGGGACATCTGAAAACATTCAGTACTTC; V gene: TRBV5-1; D gene: NA; J gene: TRBJ2-4; clone size: once
CDR3 protein: CASSYGVTAIETQYF; CDR3 DNA: TGTGCCAGCAGTTACGGAGTGACAGCGATAGAGACCCAGTACTTC; V gene: TRBV6-5; D gene: NA; J gene: TRBJ2-5; clone size: NA
CDR3 protein: CASSLLLYSRNQPQHF; CDR3 DNA: TGTGCCAGCAGCTTGTTACTCTACAGCCGCAATCAGCCCCAGCATTTT; V gene: TRBV5-5; D gene: NA; J gene: TRBJ1-5; clone size: NA
CDR3 protein: CASGHLARGDPFF; CDR3 DNA: TGTGCTAGTGGTCATCTTGCGAGGGGCGACCCGTTCTTC; V gene: TRBV12-5; D gene: NA; J gene: TRBJ2-1; clone size: NA
CDR3 protein: CASATGSTEAFF; CDR3 DNA: TGTGCCAGCGCGACAGGGTCCACTGAAGCTTTCTTT; V gene: TRBV6-5; D gene: TRBD1; J gene: TRBJ1-1; clone size: once
CDR3 protein: CASSLGSGLNSYNEQFF; CDR3 DNA: TGTGCCAGCAGCTTGGGTAGCGGGCTAAACTCCTACAATGAGCAGTTCTTC; V gene: TRBV5-4; D gene: TRBD2; J gene: TRBJ2-1; clone size: NA
CDR3 protein: CASSVLTGGTEAFF; CDR3 DNA: TGTGCCAGCAGCGTACTCACAGGGGGCACTGAAGCTTTCTTT; V gene: TRBV9; D gene: TRBD1; J gene: TRBJ1-1; clone size: NA
CDR3 protein: CAWRATGVYGYTF; CDR3 DNA: TGTGCCTGGAGGGCGACAGGGGTGTATGGCTACACCTTC; V gene: TRBV30; D gene: TRBD1; J gene: TRBJ1-2; clone size: NA
CDR3 protein: CASRLRDTEAFF; CDR3 DNA: TGTGCCAGCAGGCTCAGGGACACTGAAGCTTTCTTT; V gene: TRBV7-9; D gene: NA; J gene: TRBJ1-1; clone size: NA
CDR3 protein: CASSETGGWETQYF; CDR3 DNA: TGTGCCAGCAGTGAAACTGGGGGGTGGGAGACCCAGTACTTC; V gene: TRBV6-1; D gene: NA; J gene: TRBJ2-5; clone size: NA
CDR3 protein: CASNQQGRGSTEAFF; CDR3 DNA: TGCGCCAGCAACCAACAGGGACGGGGTAGCACTGAAGCTTTCTTT; V gene: TRBV5-1; D gene: NA; J gene: TRBJ1-1; clone size: NA
CDR3 protein: CSVEEGLRGGLETQYF; CDR3 DNA: TGCAGCGTTGAAGAGGGGTTGAGGGGGGGCCTTGAGACCCAGTACTTC; V gene: TRBV29-1; D gene: NA; J gene: TRBJ2-5; clone size: NA
CDR3 protein: CAWILGGGVGATYF; CDR3 DNA: TGTGCCTGGATCCTAGGGGGTGGGGTTGGTGCTACTTACTTC; V gene: TRBV30; D gene: NA; J gene: TRBJ2-7; clone size: NA
CDR3 protein: CASSLGGTENTEAFF; CDR3 DNA: TGTGCCAGCAGCTTAGGCGGGACGGAGAACACTGAAGCTTTCTTT; V gene: TRBV5-6; D gene: NA; J gene: TRBJ1-1; clone size: few
CDR3 protein: CASSTRSGHSSPGELFF; CDR3 DNA: TGTGCCAGCAGCACAAGGTCAGGACACTCTTCTCCCGGGGAGCTGTTTTTT; V gene: TRBV11-2; D gene: NA; J gene: TRBJ2-2; clone size: NA
CDR3 protein: CASSLDMGENQPQHF; CDR3 DNA: TGCGCCAGCAGCTTGGACATGGGGGAAAACCAGCCCCAGCATTTT; V gene: TRBV5-1; D gene: NA; J gene: TRBJ1-5; clone size: NA
CDR3 protein: CASSLRLAGYTDTQYF; CDR3 DNA: TGTGCCAGCAGCCTCAGACTAGCGGGGTACACAGATACGCAGTATTTT; V gene: TRBV5-4; D gene: TRBD2; J gene: TRBJ2-3; clone size: NA
CDR3 protein: CAWINKGRAEAFF; CDR3 DNA: TGTGCCTGGATCAATAAGGGCCGCGCTGAAGCTTTCTTT; V gene: TRBV30; D gene: NA; J gene: TRBJ1-1; clone size: NA
CDR3 protein: CASSLGPSGTAEAFF; CDR3 DNA: TGCGCCAGCAGCTTGGGCCCCTCCGGGACAGCAGAAGCTTTCTTT; V gene: TRBV5-1; D gene: TRBD1; J gene: TRBJ1-1; clone size: NA
CDR3 protein: CASSLDRGQPQHF; CDR3 DNA: TGTGCCAGCAGCTTGGATAGGGGACAGCCCCAGCATTTT; V gene: TRBV11-2; D gene: NA; J gene: TRBJ1-5; clone size: NA
CDR3 protein: CAWSNRGEQPQHF; CDR3 DNA: TGTGCCTGGAGCAACAGGGGTGAACAGCCCCAGCATTTT; V gene: TRBV30; D gene: TRBD1; J gene: TRBJ1-5; clone size: NA